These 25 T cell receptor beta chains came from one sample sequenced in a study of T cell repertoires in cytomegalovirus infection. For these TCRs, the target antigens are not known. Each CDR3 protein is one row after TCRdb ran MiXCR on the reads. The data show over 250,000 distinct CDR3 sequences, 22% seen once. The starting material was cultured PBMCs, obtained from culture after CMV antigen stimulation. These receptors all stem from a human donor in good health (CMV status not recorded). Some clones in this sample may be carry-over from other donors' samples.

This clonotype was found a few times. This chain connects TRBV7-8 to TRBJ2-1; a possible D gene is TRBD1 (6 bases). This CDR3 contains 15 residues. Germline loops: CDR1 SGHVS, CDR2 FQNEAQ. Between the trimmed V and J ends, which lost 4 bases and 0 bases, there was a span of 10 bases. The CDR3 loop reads CASSWDTSSYNEQFF. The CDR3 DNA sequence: TGTGCCAGCAGCTGGGACACGAGCTCCTACAATGAGCAGTTCTTC.

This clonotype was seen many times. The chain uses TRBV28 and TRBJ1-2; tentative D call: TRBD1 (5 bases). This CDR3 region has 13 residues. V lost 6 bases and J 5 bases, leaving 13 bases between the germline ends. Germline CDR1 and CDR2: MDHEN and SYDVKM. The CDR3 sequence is CASREGTEYGYTF. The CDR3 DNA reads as TGTGCCAGCAGGGAGGGGACGGAATATGGCTACACCTTC.

The CDR3 reads CASRPGTGDEKLFF. CDR3 DNA sequence: TGTGCCAGCAGGCCCGGGACAGGGGATGAAAAACTGTTTTTT. V gene TRBV12-3 or TRBV12-4 combines with J gene TRBJ1-4; 10 nucleotides line up with TRBD1. V trimming: 6 bases; J trimming: 6 bases; junction bases outside the gene matches: 4. The CDR3 spans 14 residues.

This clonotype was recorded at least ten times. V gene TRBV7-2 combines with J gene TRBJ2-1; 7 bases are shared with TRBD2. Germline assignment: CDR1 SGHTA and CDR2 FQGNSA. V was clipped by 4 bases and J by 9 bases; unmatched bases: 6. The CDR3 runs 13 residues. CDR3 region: CASSSDGLGEQFF. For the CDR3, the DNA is TGTGCCAGCAGCTCCGACGGACTAGGTGAGCAGTTCTTC.

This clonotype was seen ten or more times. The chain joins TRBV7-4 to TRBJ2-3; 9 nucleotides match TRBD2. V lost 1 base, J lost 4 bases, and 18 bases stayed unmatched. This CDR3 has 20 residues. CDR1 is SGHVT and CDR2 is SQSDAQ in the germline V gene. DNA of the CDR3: TGTGCCAGCAGCTTAGATGCGGGACCGTTCTGCGGGAGGGCCGCAGATACGCAGTATTTT. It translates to CASSLDAGPFCGRAADTQYF.

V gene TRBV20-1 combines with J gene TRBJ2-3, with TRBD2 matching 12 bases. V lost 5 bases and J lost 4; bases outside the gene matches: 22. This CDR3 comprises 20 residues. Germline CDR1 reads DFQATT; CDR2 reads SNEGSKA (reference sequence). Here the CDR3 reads CSAEPQPLAGGSPPPDTQYF. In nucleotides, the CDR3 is TGCAGTGCTGAGCCCCAACCTCTAGCGGGAGGGTCCCCCCCCCCAGATACGCAGTATTTT.

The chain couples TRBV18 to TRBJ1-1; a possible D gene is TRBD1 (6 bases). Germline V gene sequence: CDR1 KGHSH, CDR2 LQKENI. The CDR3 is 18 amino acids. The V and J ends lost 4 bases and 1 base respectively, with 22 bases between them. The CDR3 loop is CASSHLTGTQLKNTEAFF. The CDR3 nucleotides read TGTGCCAGCTCACATTTAACCGGGACACAGCTTAAGAACACTGAAGCTTTCTTT.

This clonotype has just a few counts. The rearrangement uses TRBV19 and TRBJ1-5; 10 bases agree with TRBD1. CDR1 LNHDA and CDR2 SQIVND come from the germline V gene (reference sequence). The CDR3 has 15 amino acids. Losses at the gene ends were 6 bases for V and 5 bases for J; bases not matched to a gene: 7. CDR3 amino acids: CASSDRGQRDQPQHF. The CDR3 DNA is TGTGCCAGTAGCGACAGGGGGCAGCGCGATCAGCCCCAGCATTTT.

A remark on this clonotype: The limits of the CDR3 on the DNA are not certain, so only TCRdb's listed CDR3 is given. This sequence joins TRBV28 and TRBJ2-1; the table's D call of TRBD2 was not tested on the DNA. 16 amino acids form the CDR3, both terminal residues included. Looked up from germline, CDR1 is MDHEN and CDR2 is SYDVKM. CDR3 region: CASSSSTSGLNNEQFF.

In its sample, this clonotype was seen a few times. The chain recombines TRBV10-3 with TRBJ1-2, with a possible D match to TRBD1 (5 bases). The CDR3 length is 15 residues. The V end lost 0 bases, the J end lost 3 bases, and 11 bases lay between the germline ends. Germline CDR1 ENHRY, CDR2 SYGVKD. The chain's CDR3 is CAISESVGPYYGYTF. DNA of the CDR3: TGTGCCATCAGTGAGTCGGTGGGACCATACTATGGCTACACCTTC.

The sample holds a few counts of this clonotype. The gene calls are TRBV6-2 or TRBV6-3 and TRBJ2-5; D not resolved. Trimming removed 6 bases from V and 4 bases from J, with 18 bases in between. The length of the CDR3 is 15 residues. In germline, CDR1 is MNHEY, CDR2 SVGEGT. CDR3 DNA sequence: TGTGCCAGCAGGGAACTTATGGCGATTCGAGAGACCCAGTACTTC. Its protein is CASRELMAIRETQYF.

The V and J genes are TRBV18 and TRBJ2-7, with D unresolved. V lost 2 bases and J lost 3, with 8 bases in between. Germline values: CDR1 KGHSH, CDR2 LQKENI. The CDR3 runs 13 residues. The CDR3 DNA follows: TGTGCCAGCTCACCAAGTAGGGACTACGAGCAGTACGTC. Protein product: CASSPSRDYEQYV.

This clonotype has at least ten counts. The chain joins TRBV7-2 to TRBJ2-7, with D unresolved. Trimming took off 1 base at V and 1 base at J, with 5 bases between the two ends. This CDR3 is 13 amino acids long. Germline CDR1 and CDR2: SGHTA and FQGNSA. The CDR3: CASSLGMSYEQYF. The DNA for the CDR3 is TGTGCCAGCAGCTTAGGGATGTCCTACGAGCAGTACTTC.

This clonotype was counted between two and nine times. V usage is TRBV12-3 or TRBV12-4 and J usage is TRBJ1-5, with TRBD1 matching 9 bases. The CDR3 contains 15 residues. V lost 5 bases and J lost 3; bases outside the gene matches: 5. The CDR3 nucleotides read TGTGCCAGCAGTACAGGGGGCGCGAACAATCAGCCCCAGCATTTT. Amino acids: CASSTGGANNQPQHF.

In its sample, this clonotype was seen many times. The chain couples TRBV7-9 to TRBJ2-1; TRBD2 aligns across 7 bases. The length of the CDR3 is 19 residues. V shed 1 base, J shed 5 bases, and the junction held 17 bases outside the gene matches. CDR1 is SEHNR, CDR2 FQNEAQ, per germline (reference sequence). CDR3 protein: CASSLEVGFGERDHNEQFF. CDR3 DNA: TGTGCCAGCAGCTTAGAAGTAGGTTTCGGGGAGCGGGACCACAATGAGCAGTTCTTC.

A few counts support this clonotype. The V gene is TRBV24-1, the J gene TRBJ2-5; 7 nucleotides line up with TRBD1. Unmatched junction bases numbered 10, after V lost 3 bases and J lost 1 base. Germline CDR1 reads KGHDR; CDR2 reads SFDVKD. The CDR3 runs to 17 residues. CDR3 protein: CATSDGTAQRIQETQYF. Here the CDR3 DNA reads TGTGCCACCAGTGATGGGACAGCCCAGCGAATCCAAGAGACCCAGTACTTC.

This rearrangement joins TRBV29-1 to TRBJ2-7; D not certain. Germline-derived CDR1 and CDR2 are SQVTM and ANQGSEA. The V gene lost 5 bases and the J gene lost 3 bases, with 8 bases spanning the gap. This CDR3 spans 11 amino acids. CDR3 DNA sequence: TGCAGCGTTACGGAAGACTACGAGCAGTACTTC. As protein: CSVTEDYEQYF.

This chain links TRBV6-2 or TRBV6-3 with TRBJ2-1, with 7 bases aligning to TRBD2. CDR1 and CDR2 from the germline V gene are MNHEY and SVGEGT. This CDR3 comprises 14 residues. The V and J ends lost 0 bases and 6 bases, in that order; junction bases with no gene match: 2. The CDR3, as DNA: TGTGCCAGCAGTTACTCCGGGACTACCAATGAGCAGTTCTTC. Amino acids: CASSYSGTTNEQFF.

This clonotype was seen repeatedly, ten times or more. This CDR3 reads CASSFGTGFYGYTF. The DNA of the CDR3 is TGTGCCAGCAGTTTCGGGACAGGGTTCTATGGCTACACCTTC. V gene TRBV28 combines with J gene TRBJ1-2; TRBD1 matches 9 bases. Looked up from germline, CDR1 is MDHEN and CDR2 is SYDVKM. The CDR3 has 14 residues. V shed 3 bases and J 4 bases; nucleotides not matched to a gene: 3.

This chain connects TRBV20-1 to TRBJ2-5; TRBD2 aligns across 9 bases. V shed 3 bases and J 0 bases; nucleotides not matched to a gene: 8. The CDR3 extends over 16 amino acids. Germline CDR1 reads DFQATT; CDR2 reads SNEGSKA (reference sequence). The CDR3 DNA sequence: TGCAGTGCTAGCCTGGTGGCGGGAGGGGACCAAGAGACCCAGTACTTC. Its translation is CSASLVAGGDQETQYF.

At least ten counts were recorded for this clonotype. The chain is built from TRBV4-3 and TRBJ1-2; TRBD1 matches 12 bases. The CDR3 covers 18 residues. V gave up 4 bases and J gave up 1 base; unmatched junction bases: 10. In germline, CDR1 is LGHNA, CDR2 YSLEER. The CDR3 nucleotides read TGCGCCAGCAGCCTGTTCCGGGACAGGGGGCTTTATAACTATGGCTACACCTTC. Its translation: CASSLFRDRGLYNYGYTF.

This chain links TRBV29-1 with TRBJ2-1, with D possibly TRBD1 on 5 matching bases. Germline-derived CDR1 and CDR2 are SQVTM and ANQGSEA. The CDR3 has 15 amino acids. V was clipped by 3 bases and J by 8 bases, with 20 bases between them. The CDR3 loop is CSVEFQGKKLHEQFF. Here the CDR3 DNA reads TGCAGCGTTGAGTTCCAGGGTAAAAAACTCCATGAGCAGTTCTTC.

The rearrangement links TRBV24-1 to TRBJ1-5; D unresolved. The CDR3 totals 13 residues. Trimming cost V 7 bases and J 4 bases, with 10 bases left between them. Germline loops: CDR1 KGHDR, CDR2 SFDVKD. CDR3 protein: CATRGDWNQPQHF. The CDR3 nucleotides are TGTGCCACCAGGGGTGATTGGAATCAGCCCCAGCATTTT.

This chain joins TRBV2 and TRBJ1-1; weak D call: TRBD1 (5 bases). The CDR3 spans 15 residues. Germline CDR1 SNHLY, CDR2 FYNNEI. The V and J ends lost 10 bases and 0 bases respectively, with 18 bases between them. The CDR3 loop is CATKMTGEMNTEAFF. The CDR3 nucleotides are TGTGCCACCAAAATGACGGGGGAGATGAACACTGAAGCTTTCTTT.

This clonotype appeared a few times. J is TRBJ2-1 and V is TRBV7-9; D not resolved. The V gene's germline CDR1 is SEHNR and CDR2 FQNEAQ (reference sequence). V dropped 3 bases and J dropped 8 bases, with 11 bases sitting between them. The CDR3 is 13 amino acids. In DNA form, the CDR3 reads TGTGCCAGCAGCTTGGCGCTGTTCGATGAGCAGTTCTTC. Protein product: CASSLALFDEQFF.